This TCR beta chain was documented in a study of technical replicates of blood from a handful of donors. The CDR3 sequence is 15 residues long. The V and J ends lost 2 bases and 5 bases respectively, with 14 bases between them. Per the germline V gene, CDR1 is MGHDK and CDR2 is SYGVNS. Method: immunoSEQ multiplex PCR; TCRdb's copy keeps in-frame clones and lacks some. The sample has approximately 12,000 clones; roughly 80% are singletons. Sequences were obtained from PBMCs. The V call is TRBV25-1, the J call TRBJ2-3, with a tentative D call TRBD2 (6 bases). The sequence derives from a human donor in good health. CDR3 sequence (DNA): TGTGCCAGCAGTGAAGGGAGGAAACCCGGAGATACGCAGTATTTT. Its translation: CASSEGRKPGDTQYF. Full variable domain (outside the CDR3, taken from reference TRBV25-1 and TRBJ2-3): EADIYQTPRYLVIGTGKKITLECSQTMGHDKMYWYQQDPGMELHLIHYSYGVNSTEKGDLSSESTVSRIRTEHFPLTLESARPSHTSQYLCASSEGRKPGDTQYFGPGTRLTVL.